These 28 T cell receptor beta chains originate from one sample sequenced in a study of blood T cell repertoires in COVID-19. Assay: immunoSEQ multiplex PCR; the TCRdb copy retains only in-frame clones and omits some. Here the sample spans 150,000 to 200,000 clones, roughly 80% being singletons. Sequenced material: PBMCs or T cells enriched from blood (not recorded which). These receptors all stem from a woman aged 55-70 years with acute COVID-19.

This sequence joins TRBV3-1 (or the pseudogene TRBV3-2) and TRBJ2-1; 7 bases are shared with TRBD2. V gave up 1 base and J gave up 4 bases; unmatched junction bases: 4. Germline V gene data show CDR1 as LGHDT and CDR2 as YNNKEL (reference sequence). The CDR3 runs 15 residues. The DNA for the CDR3 is TGTGCCAGCAGCCAAGCTCCTAGCGGTTACAATGAGCAGTTCTTC. Translation gives CASSQAPSGYNEQFF.

This chain links TRBV9 with TRBJ1-1; TRBD1 might be the D (6 bases). Germline loops: CDR1 SGDLS, CDR2 YYNGEE. CDR3 length: 14 residues. Between the trimmed V and J ends, which lost 0 bases and 3 bases, there was a span of 9 bases. The CDR3 coding sequence is TGTGCCAGCAGCGTAGAAGACAGGTACACTGAAGCTTTCTTT. Translating it yields CASSVEDRYTEAFF.

The chain recombines TRBV18 with TRBJ1-1; D is unclear. The germline V and J ends were trimmed by 3 bases and 4 bases, with 12 bases remaining between them. This CDR3 spans 14 amino acids. The germline gives CDR1 KGHSH, CDR2 LQKENI. CDR3 loop: CASSPFDRGTEAFF. CDR3 in DNA: TGTGCCAGCTCACCGTTTGATCGGGGCACTGAAGCTTTCTTT.

This rearrangement joins TRBV5-6 to TRBJ2-1; TRBD2 is a possible D gene (5 bases). This CDR3 has 11 residues. Germline loops: CDR1 SGHDT, CDR2 YYEEEE. Trimming cost V 4 bases and J 9 bases, with 8 bases left between them. CDR3 DNA: TGTGCCAGCAGCCTGGGGAGTGAGCAGTTCTTC. Its protein product is CASSLGSEQFF.

This chain joins TRBV5-4 and TRBJ1-4; the match to TRBD1 covers 8 bases. This CDR3 comprises 15 residues. Germline V gene lookup returns CDR1 SGHNT and CDR2 YYREEE (reference sequence). Trimming took 3 bases from V and 8 from J; bases not matched to a gene: 9. The CDR3 here is CASSSTGGSYEKLFF. In DNA, the CDR3 is TGTGCCAGCAGCTCTACAGGGGGATCATACGAAAAACTGTTTTTT.

The V gene is TRBV7-2, the J gene TRBJ1-3, with D possibly being TRBD1 (5 bases). This CDR3 has 13 residues. Germline values: CDR1 SGHTA, CDR2 FQGNSA. V was clipped by 1 base and J by 7 bases, with 8 bases between them. The CDR3 region is CASSLGTRNTIYF. The CDR3 bases are TGTGCCAGCAGCTTAGGGACAAGGAACACCATATATTTT.

V is TRBV4-3 and J is TRBJ1-2; D ambiguous. This CDR3 comprises 13 residues. V was trimmed by 0 bases and J by 4 bases, leaving 6 bases between them. Germline lookup yields CDR1 LGHNA and CDR2 YSLEER. CDR3 amino acids: CASSQDLSYGYTF. CDR3 nucleotide sequence: TGCGCCAGCAGCCAAGATCTCAGCTATGGCTACACCTTC.

CDR3 DNA sequence: TGCAGCGTTGAGGGGCAGGGAGGTGGCTACACCTTC. Protein: CSVEGQGGGYTF. The gene calls are TRBV29-1 and TRBJ1-2; a possible D gene is TRBD1 (5 bases). CDR3 length: 12 residues. V was shortened by 3 bases and J by 7 bases, with 12 bases between the two germline ends. CDR1 and CDR2 from the germline V gene are SQVTM and ANQGSEA.

This chain links TRBV10-2 with TRBJ1-3, with D possibly matching TRBD1 (5 bases). This CDR3 spans 19 amino acids. The V end was cut by 6 bases, the J end by 2 bases, with 26 bases between. Germline loops: CDR1 WSHSY, CDR2 SAAADI. This CDR3 reads CASSRTPPGWAETGNTIYF. CDR3 nucleotide sequence: TGCGCCAGCAGCCGGACCCCCCCAGGGTGGGCCGAAACTGGAAACACCATATATTTT.

The chain employs TRBV5-4 and TRBJ2-7; 9 nucleotides match TRBD2. The CDR3 length is 17 residues. J lost 3 bases, V lost 4 bases, and 14 bases had no gene match. Germline V lookup: CDR1 SGHNT, CDR2 YYREEE (reference sequence). The CDR3 DNA follows: TGTGCCAGCAGCCCGGCCCAGGGCGCGGGAGGGATCTACGAGCAGTACTTC. Translating it yields CASSPAQGAGGIYEQYF.

V and J are TRBV27 and TRBJ1-6, with TRBD1 as a possible D gene (5 bases). The CDR3 consists of 12 residues. CDR1 and CDR2 (germline): MNHEY, SMNVEV (reference sequence). Trimming took off 7 bases at V and 7 bases at J, with 8 bases between the two ends. The DNA for the CDR3 is TGTGCCAGCACGCCAGGGAATTCACCCCTCCACTTT. Residues: CASTPGNSPLHF.

The chain joins TRBV27 to TRBJ2-1; 11 positions agree with TRBD2. CDR3 length equals 15 residues. V was pared by 6 bases and J by 8 bases, with 9 bases of the junction left unmatched. Germline CDR1 MNHEY, CDR2 SMNVEV (reference sequence). CDR3 amino acids: CASRNLAGGWDEQFF. CDR3 coding DNA: TGTGCCAGCAGAAATCTAGCGGGGGGCTGGGATGAGCAGTTCTTC.

The CDR3 reads CASRKGADEQYV. The CDR3 DNA follows: TGTGCCAGCAGAAAGGGGGCGGACGAGCAGTACGTC. The chain employs TRBV5-6 and TRBJ2-7; 7 positions match TRBD1. CDR1 is SGHDT, CDR2 YYEEEE, per germline. The V gene end was trimmed by 5 bases and the J gene end by 5 bases; junction bases not matched to a gene: 4. The CDR3 loop spans 12 amino acids.

This chain connects TRBV7-8 to TRBJ1-2, with 7 bases that match TRBD1. CDR1 SGHVS and CDR2 FQNEAQ come from the germline V gene. The CDR3 extends over 15 amino acids. V lost 1 base and J lost 10; bases outside the gene matches: 12. CDR3 bases: TGTGCCAGCAGCTTAGGCCCGTCCGGGACAGTGGACTACACCTTC. This sequence encodes CASSLGPSGTVDYTF.

The genes are TRBV30 and TRBJ1-5; the match to TRBD1 covers 8 bases. Germline V gene lookup returns CDR1 GTSNPN and CDR2 SVGIG (reference sequence). V dropped 1 base and J dropped 4; count of bases not matched to a gene: 6. The CDR3 has 15 amino acids. CDR3 residues: CAWSGVGQGNQPQHF. DNA of the CDR3: TGTGCCTGGAGTGGAGTAGGACAGGGTAATCAGCCCCAGCATTTT.

V gene TRBV18 combines with J gene TRBJ2-5, with TRBD1 as a possible D gene (6 bases). V was trimmed by 3 bases and J by 1 base, leaving 6 bases between them. The CDR3 has 13 residues. Germline lookup yields CDR1 KGHSH and CDR2 LQKENI. This chain's CDR3 is CASSPTGQETQYF. DNA for the CDR3: TGTGCCAGCTCACCGACAGGCCAAGAGACCCAGTACTTC.

The CDR3 sequence: CAISTGESNEAFF. CDR3 in DNA: TGTGCCATCAGTACAGGGGAAAGCAATGAAGCTTTCTTT. The chain is built from TRBV10-3 and TRBJ1-1, with 7 bases that match TRBD1. Germline CDR1 and CDR2: ENHRY and SYGVKD. After removal of 5 bases from V and 7 bases from J, the junction contained 7 bases not matched to a gene. The CDR3 consists of 13 residues.

The rearrangement joins TRBV3-1 (or the pseudogene TRBV3-2) to TRBJ1-6; no reliable D call. V lost 1 base, J lost 6 bases, and 10 bases lay in between. The CDR3 is 15 residues long. Germline lookup yields CDR1 LGHDT and CDR2 YNNKEL (reference sequence). The chain's CDR3 is CASSQVTQSNSPLHF. Here the CDR3 DNA reads TGTGCCAGCAGCCAAGTCACACAGTCTAATTCACCCCTCCACTTT.

The chain links TRBV5-4 to TRBJ2-2, with D maybe TRBD2 (5 bases). The germline gives CDR1 SGHNT, CDR2 YYREEE (reference sequence). V lost 0 bases and J 4 bases, leaving 10 bases between the germline ends. This CDR3 has 15 residues. The CDR3 coding sequence is TGTGCCAGCAGCTTGGACGGGGTTGGCACCGGGGAGCTGTTTTTT. Translated: CASSLDGVGTGELFF.

The CDR3: CASSYSMGVGQPQHF. CDR3 nucleotide sequence: TGTGCCAGCAGTTACTCGATGGGAGTTGGACAGCCCCAGCATTTT. The chain employs TRBV6-5 and TRBJ1-5; no clear D. V shed 0 bases and J shed 7 bases, with 13 bases lying between them. This CDR3 contains 15 residues. The V gene's germline CDR1 is MNHEY and CDR2 SVGAGI.

Here the CDR3 reads CASHRERGSGNTIYF. In nucleotides, the CDR3 is TGTGCCAGCCACAGGGAAAGGGGCTCTGGAAACACCATATATTTT. V and J are TRBV2 and TRBJ1-3; maybe TRBD1 (6 bases). From germline, CDR1 is SNHLY and CDR2 FYNNEI. Trimming took off 8 bases at V and 0 bases at J, with 14 bases between the two ends. The CDR3 extends over 15 amino acids.

This clone was seen just once. The chain has TRBV5-6 and TRBJ2-1; weak D call: TRBD1 (6 bases). The CDR3 is made up of 14 amino acids. Germline V lookup: CDR1 SGHDT, CDR2 YYEEEE. The V end lost 2 bases, the J end lost 9 bases, and 15 bases lay between the germline ends. The CDR3: CASSLQGHAGEQFF. DNA for the CDR3: TGTGCCAGCAGCTTACAGGGTCACGCTGGTGAGCAGTTCTTC.

CDR3 DNA: TGTGCCAGCAGCTTGGGACTAGATTTAAGCGATACGCAGTATTTT. Encoded protein: CASSLGLDLSDTQYF. The rearrangement joins TRBV7-2 to TRBJ2-3, with TRBD2 matching 8 bases. The CDR3 sequence is 15 residues long. Germline V gene sequence: CDR1 SGHTA, CDR2 FQGNSA. V lost 3 bases, J lost 6 bases, and 8 bases stayed unmatched.

The sample holds one count of this clone. The chain has TRBV28 and TRBJ2-5; 9 nucleotides agree with TRBD1. V lost 5 bases and J lost 5; bases outside the gene matches: 6. Germline V lookup: CDR1 MDHEN, CDR2 SYDVKM. This CDR3 has 14 residues. CDR3 amino acids: CASSPGQGSETQYF. CDR3 coding DNA: TGTGCCAGCAGTCCGGGACAGGGTAGCGAGACCCAGTACTTC.

This chain connects TRBV18 to TRBJ1-5; 7 nucleotides match TRBD1. The CDR3 extends over 16 amino acids. Trimming cost V 3 bases and J 0 bases; bases outside gene matches: 5. CDR1 and CDR2 from the germline V gene are KGHSH and LQKENI. The CDR3 region is CASSPSTGSSNQPQHF. The DNA for the CDR3 is TGTGCCAGCTCACCCTCGACAGGGTCTAGCAATCAGCCCCAGCATTTT.

The CDR3 sequence is CASSQEQGATGANVLTF. CDR3 nucleotides: TGTGCCAGCAGCCAAGAACAGGGGGCAACTGGGGCCAACGTCCTGACTTTC. J is TRBJ2-6 and V is TRBV3-1 (or the pseudogene TRBV3-2); 9 bases map to TRBD1. Trimming took 0 bases from V and 2 from J; bases not matched to a gene: 2. The CDR3 consists of 17 residues. Germline assignment: CDR1 LGHDT and CDR2 YNNKEL (reference sequence).

V is TRBV4-1 and J is TRBJ1-1; D is possibly TRBD1 (5 bases). Germline V gene lookup returns CDR1 MGHRA and CDR2 YSYEKL. The CDR3 spans 16 residues. Trimming shortened V by 1 base and J by 6 bases, and 18 bases separated the two germline ends. CDR3 sequence reads: CASSQGGVNGIAEAFF. The CDR3 DNA reads as TGCGCCAGCAGCCAAGGGGGGGTTAATGGGATTGCTGAAGCTTTCTTT.

This clone has just one count. V gene TRBV5-1 combines with J gene TRBJ2-1; TRBD2 aligns across 11 bases. The germline V gene has CDR1 SGHRS and CDR2 YFSETQ. The CDR3 extends over 15 amino acids. Trimming took 2 bases from V and 9 from J; bases not matched to a gene: 7. The CDR3 reads CASSFDGTSGGEQFF. The CDR3 DNA reads as TGCGCCAGCAGCTTCGATGGGACTAGCGGTGGTGAGCAGTTCTTC.